These 20 T cell receptor beta chains were sequenced from one sample in a study of molecular identifiers for immune sequencing clone quantification. One entry per CDR3 protein results from TCRdb running MiXCR on the PCR reads. The sample lists 460,000 or so distinct CDR3 sequences, 25% seen once, with about 0.75% in the top ten. The sample taken for sequencing was naive CD8+ T cells from blood, with Jurkat cell RNA spiked in. Subset defined: FACS-sorted CD8+CD4-CCR7+CD45RA+ naive T cells. These receptors were taken from a human donor in good health. Some libraries in this study had Jurkat cell RNA spiked in.

Ten or more counts support this clonotype. In DNA form, the CDR3 reads TGTGCCAGCAGCCGAGCCGGACAGGGTGACCACAATGAGCAGTTCTTC. This codes for CASSRAGQGDHNEQFF. This sequence joins TRBV5-6 and TRBJ2-1, with 8 bases fitting TRBD1. Germline-derived CDR1 and CDR2 are SGHDT and YYEEEE. J lost 5 bases, V lost 4 bases, and 11 bases had no gene match. The CDR3 length is 16 residues.

This clonotype showed up many times. The chain employs TRBV28 and TRBJ1-2; D not certain. Germline lookup yields CDR1 MDHEN and CDR2 SYDVKM. With 7 bases removed from V and 0 bases from J, the gap between germline ends came to 12 bases. The CDR3 has 14 amino acids. DNA of the CDR3: TGTGCCAGCACCCCAGGCATTGCTAACTATGGCTACACCTTC. It codes for CASTPGIANYGYTF.

This CDR3 reads CASGFGTASGMDTQYF. In nucleotides, the CDR3 is TGTGCTAGTGGTTTCGGCACCGCCTCGGGTATGGATACGCAGTATTTT. The J gene is TRBJ2-3, the V gene TRBV12-5; D call uncertain. Trimming stripped 3 bases from V and 6 bases from J, with 19 bases between. The CDR3 length is 16 residues. Germline assignment: CDR1 LGHNT and CDR2 FRNRAP.

This clonotype came up a few times. At one end the junction does not follow the germline gene, possibly because of a read error. The J gene is TRBJ1-2, the V gene TRBV7-9, with D perhaps TRBD1 (6 bases). The CDR3 covers 17 residues. The germline gives CDR1 SEHNR, CDR2 FQNEAQ (reference sequence). The CDR3, as DNA: TGTGCCAGCGAGCACCCCGGACGGGGGGCAACGAACTATGGCTGCACCTTC. This encodes CASEHPGRGATNYGCTF.

The table lists this clonotype with a few counts. The chain combines TRBV20-1 with TRBJ1-1; D is uncertain. CDR1 and CDR2 from the germline V gene are DFQATT and SNEGSKA (reference sequence). CDR3 length: 12 amino acids. V lost 4 bases and J lost 1, with 7 bases in between. CDR3 sequence: CSATDGNTEAFF. In DNA form, the CDR3 reads TGCAGTGCTACGGACGGGAACACTGAAGCTTTCTTT.

The rearrangement links TRBV12-3 or TRBV12-4 to TRBJ2-5; 8 bases fit TRBD2. CDR3 length: 16 amino acids. Trimming at V came to 4 bases and at J to 2 bases, leaving 9 bases not matched to a gene. Here the CDR3 reads CASSYQLAEIQETQYF. The CDR3 DNA sequence: TGTGCCAGCAGTTACCAACTAGCGGAGATACAAGAGACCCAGTACTTC.

The table lists this clonotype with a count of one. One end of the junction fails to match germline, which may point to a read error. V usage is TRBV7-9 and J usage is TRBJ2-1; the D gene is possibly TRBD2 (5 bases). The CDR3 covers 14 residues. CDR1 is SEHNR, CDR2 FQNEAQ, per germline (reference sequence). CDR3 protein: CASSFRTDDNELFF. The CDR3 DNA is TGTGCCAGCAGCTTCCGGACTGACGACAATGAGCTGTTCTTC.

Comment on this clonotype: An end of the junction does not agree with germline; a read error may underlie this. The gene calls are TRBV14 and TRBJ1-4; D uncertain. The CDR3 has 17 residues. The germline V gene has CDR1 SGHDN and CDR2 FVKESK. CDR3: CASSQAGPGWGNEKPFF. CDR3 nucleotide sequence: TGTGCCAGCAGCCAGGCTGGGCCAGGATGGGGTAATGAAAAACCGTTTTTT.

Note on this clonotype: This may be a read error, as it is one base from a much larger clone. The CDR3 DNA reads TGTGCCAGCAGTACCCATGGATGGAATGGTGAGCAGCTCTTC. Translated, it gives CASSTHGWNGEQLF. The chain is built from TRBV2 and TRBJ2-1, with D uncertain. Germline CDR1 and CDR2: SNHLY and FYNNEI. This CDR3 comprises 14 residues.

This clonotype appeared many times. The V call is TRBV29-1, the J call TRBJ2-4; no reliable D call. V was clipped by 4 bases and J by 0 bases, with 7 bases between them. This CDR3 is 13 amino acids long. Germline CDR1 and CDR2: SQVTM and ANQGSEA. The CDR3 loop reads CSVVGIAKNIQYF. The CDR3 region has the DNA TGCAGCGTTGTAGGAATAGCCAAAAACATTCAGTACTTC.

V usage is TRBV12-3 or TRBV12-4 and J usage is TRBJ2-7; 7 nucleotides agree with TRBD2. J was trimmed by 2 bases and V by 4 bases; bases with no gene match: 2. This CDR3 is 13 amino acids long. CDR3 sequence reads: CASSWAGAYEQYF. CDR3 nucleotide sequence: TGTGCCAGCAGTTGGGCGGGGGCCTACGAGCAGTACTTC.

This clonotype has a handful of counts. The gene calls are TRBV7-9 and TRBJ2-2; tentatively, D is TRBD2 (6 bases). Germline values: CDR1 SEHNR, CDR2 FQNEAQ (reference sequence). The CDR3 covers 14 residues. Trimming cost V 6 bases and J 7 bases, with 15 bases left between them. Here the CDR3 reads CASSWDFLVGELFF. CDR3 nucleotides: TGTGCCAGCAGTTGGGACTTTCTTGTCGGGGAGCTGTTTTTT.

This clonotype turned up a few times. The gene calls are TRBV28 and TRBJ2-2; D is possibly TRBD2 (5 bases). The germline gives CDR1 MDHEN, CDR2 SYDVKM. This CDR3 has 14 residues. Trimming shortened V by 3 bases and J by 6 bases, and 11 bases separated the two germline ends. Written as DNA, the CDR3 is TGTGCCAGCAGTTTTAGTAGAGGGTCCGGGGAGCTGTTTTTT. Amino acid sequence: CASSFSRGSGELFF.

This clonotype was counted between two and nine times. J is TRBJ1-1 and V is TRBV6-5; 9 nucleotides agree with TRBD1. Germline CDR1 reads MNHEY; CDR2 reads SVGAGI. The CDR3 totals 14 residues. V shed 7 bases and J 3 bases; nucleotides not matched to a gene: 6. The CDR3 spells CASTYGQGYTEAFF. Here the CDR3 DNA reads TGTGCCAGCACCTACGGACAGGGGTACACTGAAGCTTTCTTT.

The chain combines TRBV27 with TRBJ1-2; TRBD1 matches 8 bases. The germline CDR1 and CDR2 sequences are MNHEY and SMNVEV (reference sequence). V trimming: 0 bases; J trimming: 6 bases; junction bases outside the gene matches: 6. CDR3 length: 15 amino acids. The CDR3 here is CASSLSGQGLDGYTF. The DNA for the CDR3 is TGTGCCAGCAGTTTATCCGGACAGGGCTTAGATGGCTACACCTTC.

In nucleotides, the CDR3 is TGTGCCAGCAGCTTAGAAGGAGGCCGGAGCGGGTATAGCACAGATACGCAGTATTTT. Translating gives CASSLEGGRSGYSTDTQYF. The rearrangement links TRBV11-2 to TRBJ2-3; D possibly corresponds to TRBD2 (6 bases). V lost 0 bases, J lost 0 bases, and 19 bases lay in between. CDR3 length: 19 residues. Germline CDR1 is SGHAT and CDR2 is FQNNGV.

This chain links TRBV4-3 with TRBJ2-2, with D possibly TRBD2 on 6 matching bases. This CDR3 contains 18 residues. Germline CDR1 and CDR2: LGHNA and YSLEER. V was clipped by 0 bases and J by 0 bases, with 14 bases between them. The DNA of the CDR3 is TGCGCCAGCAGCCAAGAACCTCACGGGGGTACGAACACCGGGGAGCTGTTTTTT. It is translated as CASSQEPHGGTNTGELFF.

Many counts were recorded for this clonotype. The chain is built from TRBV15 and TRBJ1-1, with D uncertain. Trimming pared 3 bases from V and 5 bases from J, leaving 22 bases between. The germline gives CDR1 LNHNV, CDR2 YYDKDF (reference sequence). The CDR3 has 17 amino acids. The CDR3 coding sequence is TGTGCCACCAGCAGCGGGCAGGCAAGGAAAGGGAGGACTGAAGCTTTCTTT. Protein product: CATSSGQARKGRTEAFF.

This clonotype was recorded at least ten times. This chain links TRBV7-9 with TRBJ1-4; no clear D gene. In germline, CDR1 is SEHNR, CDR2 FQNEAQ (reference sequence). This CDR3 comprises 16 residues. Trimming removed 5 bases at V and 0 bases at J, with 13 bases between. The CDR3 nucleotides read TGTGCCAGCAGCCCCGGAGGGTTCGCAACTAATGAAAAACTGTTTTTT. It encodes CASSPGGFATNEKLFF.

This chain uses TRBV6-2 or TRBV6-3 with TRBJ2-3; the match to TRBD2 covers 7 bases. CDR1 is MNHEY and CDR2 is SVGEGT in the germline V gene. V lost 2 bases, J lost 4 bases, and 12 bases stayed unmatched. The CDR3 sequence is 17 residues long. The CDR3 DNA reads as TGTGCCAGCAGTTACGAGGAAGAGTGGCGGGAGCCAGATACGCAGTATTTT. This translates into CASSYEEEWREPDTQYF.